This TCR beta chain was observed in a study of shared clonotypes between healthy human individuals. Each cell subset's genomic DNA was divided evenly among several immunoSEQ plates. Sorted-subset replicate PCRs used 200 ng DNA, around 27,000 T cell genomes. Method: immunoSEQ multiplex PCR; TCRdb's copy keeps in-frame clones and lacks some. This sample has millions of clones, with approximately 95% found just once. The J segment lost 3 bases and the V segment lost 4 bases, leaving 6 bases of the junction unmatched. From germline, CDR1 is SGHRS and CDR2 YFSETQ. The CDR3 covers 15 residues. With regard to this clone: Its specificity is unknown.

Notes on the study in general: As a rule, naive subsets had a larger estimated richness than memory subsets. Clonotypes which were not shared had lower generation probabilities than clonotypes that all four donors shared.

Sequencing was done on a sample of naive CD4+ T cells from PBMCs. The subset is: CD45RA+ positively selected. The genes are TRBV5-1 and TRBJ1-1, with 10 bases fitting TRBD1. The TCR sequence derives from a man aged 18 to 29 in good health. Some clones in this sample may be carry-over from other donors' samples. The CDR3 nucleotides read TGCGCCAGCAGCCTGCGACAGGGGGCATACACTGAAGCTTTCTTT. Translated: CASSLRQGAYTEAFF.